These T cell receptor beta chains were read from a single sample in a study of T cell repertoires in cytomegalovirus infection. TCRdb used MiXCR to reprocess the reads, holding one entry per CDR3 protein. The top ten clones hold just under 3% of a sample with around 180,000 distinct CDR3 sequences, roughly a fifth of them seen once. Sequenced input: PBMCs. All receptors derive from a human donor in good health (CMV status not recorded). Some clones in this sample may be carry-over from other donors' samples. Each CDR3 is given with its conserved first and last residue. The D gene is left open where the match is weak. Clone size is stated in some rows and not others, as once, few, many or a class when expanded.

CDR3 length: 13
V gene: TRBV12-3/TRBV12-4
J gene: TRBJ2-1
clone size: few
D gene: -
CDR3 protein: CASSFNGWNEQFF
CDR3 DNA: TGTGCCAGCAGTTTTAACGGATGGAATGAGCAGTTCTTC

CDR3 length: 14
V gene: TRBV18
J gene: TRBJ1-4
clone size: -
D gene: -
CDR3 protein: CASSPPDGNEKLFF
CDR3 DNA: TGTGCCAGCTCACCCCCGGACGGTAATGAAAAACTGTTTTTT

CDR3 length: 16
V gene: TRBV7-2
J gene: TRBJ2-1
clone size: many
D gene: -
CDR3 protein: CASSSPPPQRGYEQFF
CDR3 DNA: TGTGCCAGCAGCTCCCCCCCTCCCCAAAGGGGCTATGAGCAGTTCTTC

CDR3 length: 14
V gene: TRBV6-2/TRBV6-3
J gene: TRBJ1-5
clone size: few
D gene: -
CDR3 protein: CASTDPSSNQPQHF
CDR3 DNA: TGTGCCAGCACCGACCCCTCATCGAATCAGCCCCAGCATTTT

CDR3 length: 15
V gene: TRBV5-4
J gene: TRBJ1-2
clone size: few
D gene: -
CDR3 protein: CASSFSGDVGYGYTF
CDR3 DNA: TGTGCCAGCAGCTTTTCAGGGGACGTCGGCTATGGCTACACCTTC

CDR3 length: 13
V gene: TRBV10-3
J gene: TRBJ2-5
clone size: few
D gene: -
CDR3 protein: CASRGQTQETQYF
CDR3 DNA: TGTGCCTCGCGGGGACAGACACAAGAGACCCAGTACTTC

CDR3 length: 15
V gene: TRBV12-3/TRBV12-4
J gene: TRBJ2-2
clone size: many
D gene: TRBD1
CDR3 protein: CASSDDRGRTGELFF
CDR3 DNA: TGTGCCAGCAGTGACGACAGGGGCCGGACCGGGGAGCTGTTTTTT

CDR3 length: 15
V gene: TRBV11-2
J gene: TRBJ2-1
clone size: -
D gene: -
CDR3 protein: CAASPRLSSYNEQFF
CDR3 DNA: TGTGCCGCGAGTCCGCGGCTAAGCTCCTACAATGAGCAGTTCTTC

CDR3 length: 15
V gene: TRBV7-9
J gene: TRBJ2-7
clone size: -
D gene: -
CDR3 protein: CASSLGAGTNYEQYF
CDR3 DNA: TGTGCCAGCAGCTTAGGGGCCGGGACAAACTACGAGCAGTACTTC

CDR3 length: 14
V gene: TRBV12-3/TRBV12-4
J gene: TRBJ2-7
clone size: many
D gene: TRBD1
CDR3 protein: CASRRTGPGYEQYF
CDR3 DNA: TGTGCCAGCAGGCGGACAGGGCCCGGGTACGAGCAGTACTTC

CDR3 length: 14
V gene: TRBV27
J gene: TRBJ1-5
clone size: -
D gene: -
CDR3 protein: CASSPAVSNQPQHF
CDR3 DNA: TGTGCCAGCAGTCCGGCCGTTAGCAATCAGCCCCAGCATTTT

CDR3 length: 16
V gene: TRBV19
J gene: TRBJ1-2
clone size: -
D gene: -
CDR3 protein: CASTPRTPGDTAGYTF
CDR3 DNA: TGTGCCAGTACCCCACGAACCCCCGGGGACACCGCCGGCTACACCTTC

CDR3 length: 16
V gene: TRBV7-9
J gene: TRBJ1-1
clone size: -
D gene: TRBD1
CDR3 protein: CASSLGTGELLTEAFF
CDR3 DNA: TGTGCCAGCAGCCTCGGGACAGGGGAACTGTTAACTGAAGCTTTCTTT

CDR3 length: 15
V gene: TRBV20-1
J gene: TRBJ2-3
clone size: -
D gene: -
CDR3 protein: CSARDGERYTDTQYF
CDR3 DNA: TGCAGTGCTAGAGATGGTGAGCGGTACACAGATACGCAGTATTTT

CDR3 length: 16
V gene: TRBV28
J gene: TRBJ2-3
clone size: -
D gene: TRBD2
CDR3 protein: CASSSVAGGLTDTQYF
CDR3 DNA: TGTGCCAGCAGTAGCGTAGCGGGAGGGCTCACAGATACGCAGTATTTT

CDR3 length: 15
V gene: TRBV3-1
J gene: TRBJ2-5
clone size: -
D gene: TRBD1
CDR3 protein: CASSQERDRGETQYF
CDR3 DNA: TGTGCCAGCAGCCAAGAACGAGACAGGGGAGAGACCCAGTACTTC

CDR3 length: 16
V gene: TRBV7-3
J gene: TRBJ2-1
clone size: few
D gene: TRBD1
CDR3 protein: CASSLRPGQGYNEQFF
CDR3 DNA: TGTGCCAGCAGCCTCCGCCCGGGACAGGGCTACAATGAGCAGTTCTTC

CDR3 length: 14
V gene: TRBV6-1
J gene: TRBJ2-2
clone size: -
D gene: -
CDR3 protein: CASTGTRNTGELFF
CDR3 DNA: TGTGCCAGCACCGGGACCAGGAACACCGGGGAGCTGTTTTTT

CDR3 length: 13
V gene: TRBV2
J gene: TRBJ1-1
clone size: -
D gene: -
CDR3 protein: CASAREIGAEAFF
CDR3 DNA: TGTGCCAGCGCGAGGGAAATAGGCGCTGAAGCTTTCTTT

CDR3 length: 15
V gene: TRBV11-1
J gene: TRBJ2-1
clone size: few
D gene: TRBD1
CDR3 protein: CASSPRAGGWDEQFF
CDR3 DNA: TGTGCCAGCAGCCCCCGGGCAGGGGGCTGGGATGAGCAGTTCTTC

CDR3 length: 13
V gene: TRBV7-2
J gene: TRBJ2-3
clone size: -
D gene: -
CDR3 protein: CATRRGGTDTQYF
CDR3 DNA: TGTGCCACCCGGCGGGGTGGCACAGATACGCAGTATTTT

CDR3 length: 13
V gene: TRBV12-3/TRBV12-4
J gene: TRBJ2-7
clone size: few
D gene: TRBD1
CDR3 protein: CASGRDRVYEQYF
CDR3 DNA: TGTGCCAGCGGTAGGGACAGGGTGTACGAGCAGTACTTC

CDR3 length: 11
V gene: TRBV11-2
J gene: TRBJ2-1
clone size: -
D gene: -
CDR3 protein: CASGLYNEQFF
CDR3 DNA: TGTGCCAGCGGCTTATACAATGAGCAGTTCTTC

CDR3 length: 13
V gene: TRBV6-5
J gene: TRBJ1-1
clone size: -
D gene: -
CDR3 protein: CASSMDAQTKAFF
CDR3 DNA: TGTGCCAGCAGTATGGACGCCCAGACTAAAGCTTTCTTT

CDR3 length: 15
V gene: TRBV6-2/TRBV6-3
J gene: TRBJ2-7
clone size: few
D gene: TRBD1
CDR3 protein: CASSYSGGQDYEQYF
CDR3 DNA: TGTGCCAGCAGTTACTCGGGGGGACAGGACTACGAGCAGTACTTC

CDR3 length: 14
V gene: TRBV7-2
J gene: TRBJ1-6
clone size: many
D gene: TRBD1
CDR3 protein: CASSAGQGTRPLHF
CDR3 DNA: TGTGCCAGCAGCGCGGGACAGGGTACGAGGCCCCTCCACTTT

CDR3 length: 14
V gene: TRBV5-1
J gene: TRBJ2-1
clone size: -
D gene: -
CDR3 protein: CASNRGGSYNEQFF
CDR3 DNA: TGCGCCAGCAATAGAGGGGGCTCCTACAATGAGCAGTTCTTC

CDR3 length: 13
V gene: TRBV11-2
J gene: TRBJ2-7
clone size: -
D gene: -
CDR3 protein: CASSLAGVTEQYF
CDR3 DNA: TGTGCCAGCAGCTTAGCGGGTGTGACCGAGCAGTACTTC

CDR3 length: 16
V gene: TRBV19
J gene: TRBJ1-2
clone size: -
D gene: -
CDR3 protein: CASSIAEGPGLYGYTF
CDR3 DNA: TGTGCCAGTAGTATCGCCGAGGGACCGGGATTATATGGCTACACCTTC

CDR3 length: 16
V gene: TRBV7-2
J gene: TRBJ2-5
clone size: many
D gene: TRBD2
CDR3 protein: CASSLGSGRGGETQYF
CDR3 DNA: TGTGCCAGCAGCTTAGGGAGCGGGAGAGGCGGGGAGACCCAGTACTTC

CDR3 length: 15
V gene: TRBV7-2
J gene: TRBJ2-1
clone size: many
D gene: TRBD2
CDR3 protein: CASSIRDYSKDEQFF
CDR3 DNA: TGTGCCAGCAGCATCCGGGACTATTCTAAAGATGAGCAGTTCTTC

CDR3 length: 13
V gene: TRBV6-5
J gene: TRBJ1-5
clone size: few
D gene: -
CDR3 protein: CASSRGGDQPQHF
CDR3 DNA: TGTGCCAGCAGTAGGGGGGGGGATCAGCCCCAGCATTTT

CDR3 length: 14
V gene: TRBV7-2
J gene: TRBJ2-7
clone size: few
D gene: TRBD2
CDR3 protein: CASSYGTSGIEQYF
CDR3 DNA: TGTGCCAGCAGCTACGGGACTAGCGGGATCGAGCAGTACTTC

CDR3 length: 18
V gene: TRBV7-9
J gene: TRBJ2-2
clone size: -
D gene: -
CDR3 protein: CASSLVVWGLANTGELFF
CDR3 DNA: TGTGCCAGCAGCTTAGTTGTATGGGGGCTCGCGAACACCGGGGAGCTGTTTTTT

CDR3 length: 16
V gene: TRBV11-3
J gene: TRBJ2-1
clone size: few
D gene: TRBD2
CDR3 protein: CASSPRGTKAYNEQFF
CDR3 DNA: TGTGCCAGCAGCCCACGTGGGACTAAGGCATACAATGAGCAGTTCTTC

CDR3 length: 14
V gene: TRBV6-6
J gene: TRBJ2-7
clone size: -
D gene: TRBD1
CDR3 protein: CASSQGGRSYEQYF
CDR3 DNA: TGTGCCAGCAGCCAAGGGGGCAGGTCCTACGAGCAGTACTTC

CDR3 length: 16
V gene: TRBV5-3
J gene: TRBJ1-4
clone size: -
D gene: -
CDR3 protein: CASSFEWGATDEKLFF
CDR3 DNA: TGTGCCAGCAGCTTTGAATGGGGGGCTACAGATGAAAAACTGTTTTTT

CDR3 length: 10
V gene: TRBV30
J gene: TRBJ1-2
clone size: -
D gene: -
CDR3 protein: CALQLYGYTF
CDR3 DNA: TGTGCCTTACAGCTTTATGGCTACACCTTC

CDR3 length: 15
V gene: TRBV7-3
J gene: TRBJ2-1
clone size: few
D gene: TRBD2
CDR3 protein: CASSSLAGGRDEQFF
CDR3 DNA: TGTGCCAGCAGCTCTCTAGCGGGGGGGCGGGATGAGCAGTTCTTC

CDR3 length: 14
V gene: TRBV11-2
J gene: TRBJ1-1
clone size: many
D gene: -
CDR3 protein: CASSLDPGGTSAFF
CDR3 DNA: TGTGCCAGCAGCTTAGACCCCGGCGGGACCTCAGCTTTCTTT

CDR3 length: 15
V gene: TRBV4-2
J gene: TRBJ2-1
clone size: -
D gene: TRBD2
CDR3 protein: CASSQTSGGYNEQFF
CDR3 DNA: TGTGCCAGCAGCCAGACTAGCGGGGGGTACAATGAGCAGTTCTTC

CDR3 length: 13
V gene: TRBV12-5
J gene: TRBJ2-7
clone size: few
D gene: -
CDR3 protein: CASGLGISYEQYF
CDR3 DNA: TGTGCTAGTGGTTTAGGCATCTCCTACGAGCAGTACTTC

CDR3 length: 13
V gene: TRBV2
J gene: TRBJ1-1
clone size: -
D gene: -
CDR3 protein: CASSEEGSGGAFF
CDR3 DNA: TGTGCCAGCAGTGAAGAGGGCAGCGGAGGAGCTTTCTTT

CDR3 length: 13
V gene: TRBV6-2/TRBV6-3
J gene: TRBJ2-5
clone size: -
D gene: -
CDR3 protein: CASSTLYQETQYF
CDR3 DNA: TGTGCCAGCAGTACGCTGTACCAAGAGACCCAGTACTTC

CDR3 length: 14
V gene: TRBV10-2
J gene: TRBJ1-1
clone size: -
D gene: -
CDR3 protein: CASSDGAMNTEAFF
CDR3 DNA: TGCGCCAGCAGTGACGGGGCCATGAACACTGAAGCTTTCTTT

CDR3 length: 15
V gene: TRBV5-4
J gene: TRBJ2-3
clone size: few
D gene: -
CDR3 protein: CASTPRGQSTDTQYF
CDR3 DNA: TGTGCCAGCACCCCACGCGGACAGAGCACAGATACGCAGTATTTT

CDR3 length: 14
V gene: TRBV4-2
J gene: TRBJ1-4
clone size: -
D gene: -
CDR3 protein: CASSQDPLGEKLFF
CDR3 DNA: TGTGCCAGCAGCCAAGATCCTTTGGGAGAAAAACTGTTTTTT

CDR3 length: 13
V gene: TRBV3-1
J gene: TRBJ2-2
clone size: few
D gene: -
CDR3 protein: CASSQDGAGELFF
CDR3 DNA: TGTGCCAGCAGCCAAGATGGGGCCGGGGAGCTGTTTTTT

CDR3 length: 15
V gene: TRBV11-2
J gene: TRBJ1-2
clone size: -
D gene: -
CDR3 protein: CASSLEAGAHIGYTF
CDR3 DNA: TGTGCCAGCAGCTTGGAGGCAGGGGCGCATATTGGCTACACCTTC